This TCR beta chain was recorded in a study of T cells in Graves' hyperthyroidism and ophthalmopathy. Regions amplified from RNA transcripts were the TCR beta CDR3 regions. The HTBI primer set was used in a first-round RT-PCR of the TCR CDR3. One entry per CDR3 protein results from TCRdb running MiXCR on the multiplex PCR reads. Altogether about 400,000 distinct CDR3 sequences are present, roughly 15% being singletons, with the ten largest covering roughly 19%. Sequencing was done on a sample of blood. The source is a woman aged 55-70 years with Graves' ophthalmopathy.

The CDR3 DNA reads as TGTGCCTGGAGTGTATTAACGGGTCCCCACTATGGCTACACCTTC. It encodes CAWSVLTGPHYGYTF. The chain couples TRBV30 to TRBJ1-2, with D hard to call. Trimming pared 0 bases from V and 3 bases from J, leaving 14 bases between. Germline V gene lookup returns CDR1 GTSNPN and CDR2 SVGIG (reference sequence). The CDR3 sequence is 15 residues long.